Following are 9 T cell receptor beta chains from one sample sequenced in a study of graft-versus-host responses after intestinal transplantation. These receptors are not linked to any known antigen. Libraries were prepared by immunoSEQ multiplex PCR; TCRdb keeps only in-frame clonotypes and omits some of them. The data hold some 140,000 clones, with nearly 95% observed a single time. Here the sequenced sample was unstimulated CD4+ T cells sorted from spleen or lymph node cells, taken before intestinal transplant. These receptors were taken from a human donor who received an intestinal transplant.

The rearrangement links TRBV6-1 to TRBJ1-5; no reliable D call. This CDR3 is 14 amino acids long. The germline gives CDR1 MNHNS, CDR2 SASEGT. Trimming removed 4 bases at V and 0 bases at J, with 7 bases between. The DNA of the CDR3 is TGTGCCAGCAGTGGTCAGAGTAGCAATCAGCCCCAGCATTTT. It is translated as CASSGQSSNQPQHF.

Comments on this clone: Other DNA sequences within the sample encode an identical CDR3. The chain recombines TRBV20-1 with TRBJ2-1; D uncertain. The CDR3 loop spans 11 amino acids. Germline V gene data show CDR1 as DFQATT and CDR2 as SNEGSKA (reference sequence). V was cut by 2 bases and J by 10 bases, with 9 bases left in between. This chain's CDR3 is CSARWGEEQFF. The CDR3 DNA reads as TGCAGTGCTAGATGGGGTGAAGAGCAGTTCTTC.

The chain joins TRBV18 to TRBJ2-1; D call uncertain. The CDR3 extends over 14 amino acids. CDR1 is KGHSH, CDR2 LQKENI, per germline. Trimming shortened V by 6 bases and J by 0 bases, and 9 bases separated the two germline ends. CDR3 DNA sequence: TGTGCCAGCTCTAGGGCGGCCTCCTACAATGAGCAGTTCTTC. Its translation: CASSRAASYNEQFF.

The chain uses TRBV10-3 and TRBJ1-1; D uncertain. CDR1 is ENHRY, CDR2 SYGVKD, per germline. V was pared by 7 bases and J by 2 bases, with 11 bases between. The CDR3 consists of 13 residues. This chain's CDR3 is CAINLEPNTEAFF. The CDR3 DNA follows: TGTGCCATCAATCTTGAACCTAACACTGAAGCTTTCTTT.

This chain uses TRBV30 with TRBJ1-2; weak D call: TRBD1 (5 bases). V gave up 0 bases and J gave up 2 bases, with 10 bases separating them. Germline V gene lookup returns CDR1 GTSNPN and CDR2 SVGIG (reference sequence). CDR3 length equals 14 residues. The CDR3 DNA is TGTGCCTGGAGTGTTAAGGGGATAAACTATGGCTACACCTTC. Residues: CAWSVKGINYGYTF. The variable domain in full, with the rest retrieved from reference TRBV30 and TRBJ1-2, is SQTIHQWPATLVQPVGSPLSLECTVEGTSNPNLYWYRQAAGRGLQLLFYSVGIGQISSEVPQNLSASRPQDRQFILSSKKLLLSDSGFYLCAWSVKGINYGYTFGSGTRLTVV.

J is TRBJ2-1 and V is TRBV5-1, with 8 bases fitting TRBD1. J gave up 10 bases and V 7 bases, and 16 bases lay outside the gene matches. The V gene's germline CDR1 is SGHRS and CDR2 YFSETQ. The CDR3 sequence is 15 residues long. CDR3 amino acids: CASGRGAGGPLEQFF. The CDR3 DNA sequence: TGCGCCAGCGGCCGCGGGGCAGGGGGCCCGCTCGAGCAGTTCTTC. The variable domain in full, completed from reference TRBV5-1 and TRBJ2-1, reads KAGVTQTPRYLIKTRGQQVTLSCSPISGHRSVSWYQQTPGQGLQFLFEYFSETQRNKGNFPGRFSGRQFSNSRSEMNVSTLELGDSALYLCASGRGAGGPLEQFFGPGTRLTVL.

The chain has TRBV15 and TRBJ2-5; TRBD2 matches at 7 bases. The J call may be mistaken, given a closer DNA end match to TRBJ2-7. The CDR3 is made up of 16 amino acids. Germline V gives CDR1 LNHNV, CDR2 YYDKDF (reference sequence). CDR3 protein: CATSRDWASGVYEQYF. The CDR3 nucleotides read TGTGCCACCAGCAGAGATTGGGCTAGCGGAGTCTACGAGCAGTACTTC.

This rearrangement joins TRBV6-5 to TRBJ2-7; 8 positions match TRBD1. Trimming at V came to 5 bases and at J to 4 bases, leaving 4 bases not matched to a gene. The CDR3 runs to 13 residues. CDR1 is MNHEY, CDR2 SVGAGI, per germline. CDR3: CASSVGTGYEQYF. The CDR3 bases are TGTGCCAGCAGTGTGGGGACAGGATACGAGCAGTACTTC.

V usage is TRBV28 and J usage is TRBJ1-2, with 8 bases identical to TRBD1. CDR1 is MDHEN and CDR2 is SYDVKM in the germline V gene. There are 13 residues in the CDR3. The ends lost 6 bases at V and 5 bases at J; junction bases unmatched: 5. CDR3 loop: CASRFDRGYGYTF. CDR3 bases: TGTGCCAGCAGGTTCGACAGGGGATATGGCTACACCTTC.